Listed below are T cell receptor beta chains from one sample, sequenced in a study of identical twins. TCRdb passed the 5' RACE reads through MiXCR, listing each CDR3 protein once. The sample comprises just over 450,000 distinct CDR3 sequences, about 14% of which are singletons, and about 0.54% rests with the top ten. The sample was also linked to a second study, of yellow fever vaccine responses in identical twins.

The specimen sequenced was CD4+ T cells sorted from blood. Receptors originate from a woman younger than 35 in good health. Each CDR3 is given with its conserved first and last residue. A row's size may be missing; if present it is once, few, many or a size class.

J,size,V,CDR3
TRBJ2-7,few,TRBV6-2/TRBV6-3,CASSYPQYEQYF
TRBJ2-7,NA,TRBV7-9,CASSSPGRPYEQYF
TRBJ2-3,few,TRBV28,CASSQAGPTDTQYF
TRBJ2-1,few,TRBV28,CASTVGQTNEQFF
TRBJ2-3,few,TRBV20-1,CSVLYEGPRGHSTDTQYF
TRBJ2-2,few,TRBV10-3,CAIRGRQVFGELFF
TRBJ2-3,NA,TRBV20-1,CSARTTSGGDTQYF
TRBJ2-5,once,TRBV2,CASSGTVKETQYF
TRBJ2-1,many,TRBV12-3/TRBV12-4,CASSLAGTTNEQFF
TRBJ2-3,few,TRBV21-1,CASSPPGLAASTDTQYF
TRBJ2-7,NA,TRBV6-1,CASRPQGDPYEQYF
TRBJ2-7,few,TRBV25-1,CASSELAKQYF
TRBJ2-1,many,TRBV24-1,CATSGLSGSSYNEQFF
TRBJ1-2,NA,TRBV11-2,CASSLVLDYGYTF
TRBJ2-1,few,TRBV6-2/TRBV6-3,CASSSQSGRPYNEQFF
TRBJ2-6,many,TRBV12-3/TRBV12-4,CASRGSSGANVLTF
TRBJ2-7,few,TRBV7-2,CASSLASGVTYEQYF
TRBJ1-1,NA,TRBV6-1,CASRRTGNTEAFF
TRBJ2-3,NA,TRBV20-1,CSASTGDTQYF
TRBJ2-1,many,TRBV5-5,CASSLELRFDEQFF
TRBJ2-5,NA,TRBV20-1,CSAFDAVETQYF
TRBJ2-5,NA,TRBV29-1,CSGGLEDQYF
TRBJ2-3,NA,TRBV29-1,CSVESLAGGVGQYF
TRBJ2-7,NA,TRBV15,CATSLNRLAGDIEQYF
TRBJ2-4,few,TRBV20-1,CTGGLAKNIQYF
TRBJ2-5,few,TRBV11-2,CASSLQPGGETQYF
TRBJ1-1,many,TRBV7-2,CASSPKRANTEAFF
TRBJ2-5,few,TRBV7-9,CASSPRGAVLETQYF
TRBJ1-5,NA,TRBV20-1,CSAKTGTSNQPQHF
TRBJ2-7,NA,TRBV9,CASSVGSAYEQYF
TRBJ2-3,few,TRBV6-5,CASSYIPRVGDITQYF
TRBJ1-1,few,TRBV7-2,CASSQQGAAAFF
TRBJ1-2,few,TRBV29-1,CSVSGEGHYGYTF
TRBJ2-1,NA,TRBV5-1,CASNGLAGYNEQFF
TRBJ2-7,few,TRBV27,CASSSSGYAYEQYF
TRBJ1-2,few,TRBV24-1,CATSDSDRDNGYTF
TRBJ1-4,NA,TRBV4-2,CASSQMTAGEKLFF
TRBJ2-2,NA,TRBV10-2,CASSGLTSTNTGELFF
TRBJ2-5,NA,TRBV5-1,CASSLAGGDGETQYF
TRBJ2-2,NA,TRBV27,CASSLTFSNTGELFF
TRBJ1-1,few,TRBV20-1,CSAREGTGNTEAFF
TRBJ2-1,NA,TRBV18,CASKTGLNEQFF
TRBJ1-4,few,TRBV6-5,CASSYRGGEEKLFF
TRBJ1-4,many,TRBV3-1,CASSQEARGGEKLFF
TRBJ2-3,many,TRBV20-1,CSAISPGLGTSTDTQYF
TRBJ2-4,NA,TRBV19,CASTGARAIQYF
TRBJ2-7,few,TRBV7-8,CASSLGFPGQAYEQYF
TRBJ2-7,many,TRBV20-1,CSAISGLNTIKYYEQYF
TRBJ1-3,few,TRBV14,CASSQFRVRNTIYF
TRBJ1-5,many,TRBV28,CASRPWTGMGNQPQHF
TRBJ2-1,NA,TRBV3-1,CASSQNPSSGYEQFF
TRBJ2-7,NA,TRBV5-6,CARGSGVAGYSYEQYF
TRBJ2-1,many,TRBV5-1,CASSLATDSYNEQFF
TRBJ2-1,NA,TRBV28,CASTGANEQFF
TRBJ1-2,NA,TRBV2,CASIVNTGARGYGYTF
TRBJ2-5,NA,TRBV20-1,CSARNPTRTETQYF
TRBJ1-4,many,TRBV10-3,CAIRGETGSNSLFF